This entry features one T cell receptor beta chain sequence. J lost 7 bases, V lost 2 bases, and 6 bases had no gene match. The CDR3 is 15 residues long. Germline V gene data show CDR1 as SGHVS and CDR2 as FQNEAQ. The authors reverse transcribed roughly 0.5 to 1 ug RNA with random hexamers. MiXCR was run by TCRdb on the immunoSEQ multiplex PCR reads, yielding one entry per CDR3 protein. The table records around 190,000 distinct CDR3 sequences, approximately 94% of them present only once. This sample stems from a study of CD8 T cells in Susac syndrome. Sequencing was carried out using CD4+ T cells from PBMCs. This clonotype was obtained from a human donor with Susac syndrome. The chain joins TRBV7-8 to TRBJ2-7; the match to TRBD1 covers 12 bases. CDR3 loop: CASSLRGQGAREQYF. CDR3 sequence (DNA): TGTGCCAGCAGCTTAAGGGGACAGGGGGCGCGGGAGCAGTACTTC.